This T cell receptor beta chain was observed in a study of spatial heterogeneity in lung cancer. Germline V gene lookup returns CDR1 KGHSH and CDR2 LQKENI. The CDR3 is 12 amino acids. V lost 5 bases to trimming and J lost 4 bases, with 9 bases between them. This clonotype has at least ten counts. Time point indicated: sample taken at primary tumor resection. Unsorted whole RNA samples from tumor, nontumor lung or frozen PBMC were sequenced. TCRdb fed the 5' RACE reads into MiXCR, producing one record per CDR3 protein. The sample gives about 14,000 distinct CDR3 sequences, 10% of which show up once; roughly 28% is in the top ten.

The sequenced sample was PBMCs, obtained at surgery. V gene TRBV18 combines with J gene TRBJ2-7; D possibly matches TRBD1 or TRBD2 (5 bases each). The sequence came from a male donor with early-stage non-small cell lung cancer. CDR3 protein: CASSTEGYEQYF. The CDR3 DNA sequence: TGTGCCAGCTCAACCGAGGGGTACGAGCAGTACTTC. Looking up the rest from reference TRBV18 and TRBJ2-7 gives the full variable domain: NAGVMQNPRHLVRRRGQEARLRCSPMKGHSHVYWYRQLPEEGLKFMVYLQKENIIDESGMPKERFSAEFPKEGPSILRIQQVVRGDSAAYFCASSTEGYEQYFGPGTRLTVT.